This T cell receptor beta chain was identified in a study of Ad26.COV2.S vaccination and SARS-CoV-2 variants. Overall study context: Donor participated within the Ad26.COV2.S arm of the COV1001 trial. Participants got Ad26.COV2.S intramuscularly, once or twice 56 days apart. Study observations and caveats: Recipients given vaccine exceeded placebo recipients in spike-specific TCR breadth.

As to treatment: some 20 received Ad26.COV2.S at low or high dose, single or two shots; five or six received placebo; per-sample allocation not given. Samples came from day 63 after the first vaccine or placebo injection. Built on an Ad26 vector, the vaccine expressed Wuhan-strain SARS-CoV-2 spike. Regarding this clone: Antigen specificity is unknown.

Only in-frame clones appear in the TCRdb table, and some are missing; sequencing was by immunoSEQ multiplex PCR. The table lists about 480,000 clones, around 90% of them singletons. Germline assignment: CDR1 GTSNPN and CDR2 SVGIG (reference sequence). V was cut by 0 bases and J by 7 bases, with 9 bases left in between. This CDR3 spans 12 amino acids. The sample was peripheral blood, taken in a trial of Ad26.COV2.S vaccine versus placebo. The chain carries TRBV30 and TRBJ1-1; tentatively, D is TRBD1 (5 bases). The sequence derives from a person aged 18-60 years who received the Ad26.COV2.S COVID-19 vaccine or a placebo. The CDR3 here is CAWSVLQGEAFF. CDR3 DNA sequence: TGTGCCTGGAGTGTACTTCAGGGTGAAGCTTTCTTT.